A single sample is the source of the 19 T cell receptor beta chains below, sequenced in a study of tumor-infiltrating lymphocytes in primary liver carcinoma. cDNA specific to TCR beta was made from about 0.45 ug of total RNA, with a constant-region primer employed for priming. Three rounds of nested multiplex PCR with slightly modified ARM-PCR produced TCR beta libraries. Primers for the first two PCR rounds were TRBV1-TRBV30 forward primers and a C-beta reverse primer (roughly 10 cycles per round). Each CDR3 protein gets one entry after TCRdb re-called the multiplex PCR reads with MiXCR. The sample gives more than 75,000 distinct CDR3 sequences, 72% of which show up once; around 19% is in the top ten. Investigators took RNA and DNA out together from roughly 18-30 mg of unsorted bulk tissue. The sequencing sample was made of liver tumor tissue from sampling region 1. Indicated subset: tumor region T1, superior pole. The receptors derive from a man aged 40-49 years with primary liver carcinoma and hepatitis B virus infection.

V is TRBV11-2 and J is TRBJ2-2, with unresolved D. The CDR3 length is 14 residues. In germline, CDR1 is SGHAT, CDR2 FQNNGV. The CDR3 DNA is TGTGACAACAGCTTAAATTGGGACACCGGGGAGCTGTTTTTT. It is translated as CDNSLNWDTGELFF.

This clonotype was observed a handful of times. This is likely a read error, given that the CDR3 carries no conserved phenylalanine or tryptophan at its end. The chain couples TRBV11-2 to TRBJ2-5; 14 bases match TRBD2. CDR1 and CDR2 from the germline V gene are SGHAT and FQNNGV. The CDR3 has 15 amino acids. The CDR3 loop reads CTSSFGTSGRETQYS. CDR3 DNA: TGTACCAGCAGCTTCGGGACTAGCGGGAGAGAGACCCAGTACTCC.

The chain is built from TRBV19 and TRBJ2-7, with 9 bases lining up with TRBD2. This CDR3 is built from 14 residues. V dropped 5 bases and J dropped 2; count of bases not matched to a gene: 4. Germline-derived CDR1 and CDR2 are LNHDA and SQIVND (reference sequence). This CDR3 reads CASSGLARAYEQYF. CDR3 bases: TGTGCCAGTAGTGGACTAGCGAGGGCCTACGAGCAGTACTTC.

This clonotype was seen just once. The V and J genes are TRBV10-3 and TRBJ1-5; D not resolved. There are 11 residues in the CDR3. CDR1 and CDR2 from the germline V gene are ENHRY and SYGVKD. Trimming pared 3 bases from V and 9 bases from J, leaving 6 bases between. CDR3 sequence (DNA): TGTGCCATCAGTGATTGGGGGCCCCAGCATTTT. This gives the protein CAISDWGPQHF.

Of note for this clonotype: One junction end does not reproduce the germline sequence, and a read error may be involved. The gene calls are TRBV6-5 and TRBJ1-1, with a tentative D call TRBD1 (5 bases). Germline CDR1 is MNHEY and CDR2 is SVGAGI. The CDR3 is made up of 13 amino acids. The CDR3 region is CAIVGGVDTEAFF. The DNA of the CDR3 is TGTGCCATCGTGGGAGGGGTTGACACTGAAGCCTTCTTT.

This clonotype has more than one count but fewer than ten. V and J are TRBV19 and TRBJ2-1, with TRBD2 matching 8 bases. CDR3 length equals 16 residues. The V and J ends lost 5 bases and 8 bases, in that order; junction bases with no gene match: 14. Germline values: CDR1 LNHDA, CDR2 SQIVND (reference sequence). Written as DNA, the CDR3 is TGTGCCAGTAGTGGGCTCGACAGCGGGAGTCCCCATGAGCAGTTCTTC. As protein: CASSGLDSGSPHEQFF.

This sequence joins TRBV11-2 and TRBJ2-3; D unresolved. Trimming took 6 bases from V and 11 from J, leaving 21 bases between them. Germline CDR1 and CDR2: SGHAT and FQNNGV. The CDR3 totals 14 residues. The CDR3 sequence: CASSPGSPSDEQYF. The CDR3, as DNA: TGTGCCAGCAGTCCGGGCTCCCCGTCAGATGAGCAGTATTTT. Variable domain in full (rest from reference TRBV11-2 and TRBJ2-3): EAGVAQSPRYKIIEKRQSVAFWCNPISGHATLYWYQQILGQGPKLLIQFQNNGVVDDSQLPKDRFSAERLKGVDSTLKIQPAKLEDSAVYLCASSPGSPSDEQYFGPGTRLTVL.

Details on this clonotype: The junction departs from the called germline gene at one end, perhaps through a read error. The chain carries TRBV6-1 and TRBJ2-2, with D perhaps matching TRBD2 (6 bases). There are 15 residues in the CDR3. Germline values: CDR1 MNHNS, CDR2 SASEGT. CDR3 sequence: CASRVTGVGTGELFF. DNA of the CDR3: TGTGCCAGCAGAGTAACGGGAGTTGGCACCGGGGAACTGTTTTTT.

By share of the sample, this clonotype is medium-sized. The chain carries TRBV11-2 and TRBJ2-1, with D possibly TRBD2 on 6 matching bases. Deletions cut 0 bases from V and 7 bases from J, with 16 bases between. The CDR3 consists of 16 residues. The germline gives CDR1 SGHAT, CDR2 FQNNGV. The CDR3 coding sequence is TGTGCCAGCAGCTTAGATCACGGGGGAGGACTAAATGAGCAGTTCTTC. Its translation: CASSLDHGGGLNEQFF.

This clonotype appeared once. The chain carries TRBV6-5 and TRBJ1-6; a possible D gene is TRBD1 (6 bases). Trimming cost V 4 bases and J 4 bases, with 17 bases left between them. Looked up from germline, CDR1 is MNHEY and CDR2 is SVGAGI. This CDR3 contains 17 residues. The CDR3 loop is CASSSTHGTLYNSPLHF. Written as DNA, the CDR3 is TGTGCCAGCAGTTCCACACATGGGACACTTTATAATTCACCCCTCCACTTT.

As to this clonotype: A much larger clone lies one base from this, so it may be a read error. The chain is built from TRBV6-1 and TRBJ2-2; D remains unclear. Trimming shortened V by 10 bases and J by 5 bases, and 11 bases separated the two germline ends. Germline V gene data show CDR1 as MNHNS and CDR2 as SASEGT. This CDR3 is built from 12 residues. The CDR3 nucleotides read TGTGCCACACGTCCCGGGACCGGGGAGCTGTTTTTT. This codes for CATRPGTGELFF.

In its sample, this clonotype was seen a few times. The chain carries TRBV6-5 and TRBJ2-5, with a weak D call TRBD2 (5 bases). Germline CDR1 is MNHEY and CDR2 is SVGAGI. The CDR3 extends over 15 amino acids. With 4 bases removed from V and 2 bases from J, the gap between germline ends came to 14 bases. The CDR3 is CASSLSGIGQETQYF. The CDR3 DNA reads TGTGCCAGCAGTTTGTCCGGGATAGGACAAGAGACCCAGTACTTC.

In the case of this clonotype: One end of the junction varies from germline; a read error may be responsible. The chain recombines TRBV6-5 with TRBJ2-2; D may be TRBD1 (6 bases). The CDR3 loop spans 15 amino acids. In germline, CDR1 is MNHEY, CDR2 SVGAGI. DNA for the CDR3: TGTGCCGGCAGATACTCGAACAGGGTGCTGGGGGAGCTGTTTTTT. Translation: CAGRYSNRVLGELFF.

In regard to this clonotype: A much larger clone is a single base away; this may be a read error. The genes are TRBV30 and TRBJ2-3; D possibly uses TRBD1 or TRBD2 (5 bases each). The germline V gene has CDR1 GTSNPN and CDR2 SVGIG (reference sequence). There are 15 residues in the CDR3. This CDR3 reads CAWSGTGRGTDTHYF. DNA of the CDR3: TGTGCCTGGAGTGGGACGGGAAGGGGCACAGATACGCACTATTTT.

This clonotype has ten or more counts. The rearrangement joins TRBV6-6 to TRBJ2-1; 9 bases line up with TRBD1. Germline lookup yields CDR1 MNHNY and CDR2 SVGAGI (reference sequence). The CDR3 is made up of 13 amino acids. J was trimmed by 12 bases and V by 11 bases; bases with no gene match: 14. This CDR3 is CAGSPGQGRGQFF. The CDR3 DNA is TGTGCCGGCTCGCCGGGACAGGGAAGGGGGCAGTTCTTC.

This clonotype appeared a few times. A much larger clone differs by one base, so this may be a read error. The chain recombines TRBV6-5 with TRBJ2-7, with TRBD2 identical over 7 bases. V gave up 11 bases and J gave up 0 bases; unmatched junction bases: 10. This CDR3 is built from 14 residues. Germline-derived CDR1 and CDR2 are MNHEY and SVGAGI. The CDR3 nucleotides are TGTGCCGCCATGGCGGGGGAAAGCTCCTACGAGCAGTACTTC. This sequence encodes CAAMAGESSYEQYF.

As concerns this clonotype: Since a much larger clone is just one base distant, this may be a read error. The V call is TRBV7-9, the J call TRBJ2-7; D possibly corresponds to TRBD2 (6 bases). Between the trimmed V and J ends, which lost 5 bases and 7 bases, there was a span of 21 bases. The CDR3 is made up of 15 amino acids. Germline V gene data show CDR1 as SEHNR and CDR2 as FQNEAQ (reference sequence). DNA for the CDR3: TGTGCCAGCAGCCCTCGAGGCGGGAACCCTTGGGAGCAGTACTTC. Amino acid sequence: CASSPRGGNPWEQYF.

About this clonotype itself: Since a much larger clone is just one base distant, this may be a read error. The chain joins TRBV5-1 to TRBJ2-1, with 13 bases that match TRBD2. V gave up 0 bases and J gave up 6 bases; unmatched junction bases: 6. Germline CDR1 is SGHRS and CDR2 is YFSETQ. The CDR3 spans 17 residues. The CDR3 bases are TGCGCCAGCAGCTTGGAGGGACTAGCGGGATCTAGCAATGAGCAGTTCTTC. The encoded protein is CASSLEGLAGSSNEQFF.

As regards this clonotype: This CDR3 fails to terminate in the conserved phenylalanine or tryptophan, so it likely reflects a read error. The chain employs TRBV11-2 and TRBJ2-7; D remains unclear. The V gene lost 2 bases and the J gene lost 2 bases, with 10 bases spanning the gap. The CDR3 length is 14 residues. The germline V gene encodes CDR1 SGHAT and CDR2 FQNNGV. CDR3 in DNA: TGTGCCAGCAGCTTATCGGACGGAGCCTACGAGCAGTACTGC. Protein product: CASSLSDGAYEQYC.